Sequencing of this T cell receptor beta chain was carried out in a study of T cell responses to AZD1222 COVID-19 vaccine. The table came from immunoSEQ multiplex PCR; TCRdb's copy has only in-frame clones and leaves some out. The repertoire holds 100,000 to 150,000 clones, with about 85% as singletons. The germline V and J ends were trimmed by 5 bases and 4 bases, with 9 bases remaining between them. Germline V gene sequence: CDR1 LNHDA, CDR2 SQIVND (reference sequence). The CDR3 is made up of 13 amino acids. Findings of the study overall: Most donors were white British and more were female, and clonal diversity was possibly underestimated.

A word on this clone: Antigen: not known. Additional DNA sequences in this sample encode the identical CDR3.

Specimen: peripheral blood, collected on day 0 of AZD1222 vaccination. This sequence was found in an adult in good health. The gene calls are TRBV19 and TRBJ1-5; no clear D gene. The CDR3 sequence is CASSPTGNQPQHF. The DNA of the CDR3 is TGTGCCAGTAGTCCAACGGGTAATCAGCCCCAGCATTTT.